This TCR beta chain is drawn from a study of graft-versus-host responses after intestinal transplantation. This clone was seen more than once but under ten times. TCRdb keeps only in-frame clones here, not all; method: immunoSEQ multiplex PCR. The table lists roughly 23,000 clones, about 80% of them singletons. Intraepithelial lymphocytes and lamina propria lymphocytes were released through processing of graft tissue. This CDR3 spans 15 amino acids. Germline CDR1 SGHNT, CDR2 YENEEA. With 1 base clipped from V and 1 base from J, the junction kept 3 bases outside the gene matches. The sequences come from ileum tissue, collected 12 days after intestinal transplant. This TCR was recovered from a human patient who received an intestinal transplant, so some T cells may come from the graft donor. This chain links TRBV11-3 with TRBJ2-7, with 8 nucleotides matching TRBD2. In DNA form, the CDR3 reads TGTGCCAGCAGCTTAGGTACTAGCGGTTCCTACGAGCAGTACTTC. Translating gives CASSLGTSGSYEQYF. Complete variable domain (other parts from reference TRBV11-3 and TRBJ2-7): EAGVVQSPRYKIIEKKQPVAFWCNPISGHNTLYWYLQNLGQGPELLIRYENEEAVDDSQLPKDRFSAERLKGVDSTLKIQPAELGDSAVYLCASSLGTSGSYEQYFGPGTRLTVT.